The 19 T cell receptor beta chains listed next were all sequenced from one sample in a study of technical replicates of blood from four donors. Only in-frame clones appear in the TCRdb table, and some are missing; sequencing was by immunoSEQ multiplex PCR. This table holds about 56,000 clones, roughly 95% found once. Source material: PBMCs. Source of these receptors: a human donor in good health. Some clones in this sample may be carry-over from other donors' samples.

This clone has only one observation. This sample also contains other DNA sequences that code for the same CDR3. The gene calls are TRBV6-5 and TRBJ1-1, with TRBD1 as a possible D gene (6 bases). The CDR3 consists of 15 residues. Germline V gene sequence: CDR1 MNHEY, CDR2 SVGAGI. Trimming removed 0 bases at V and 2 bases at J, with 10 bases between. CDR3 sequence (DNA): TGTGCCAGCAGTTACTCGAGAGGGGGAAACACTGAAGCTTTCTTT. Protein sequence: CASSYSRGGNTEAFF.

The chain employs TRBV27 and TRBJ2-1; the D is unclear. The CDR3 consists of 17 residues. Germline CDR1 reads MNHEY; CDR2 reads SMNVEV (reference sequence). The germline V and J ends were trimmed by 4 bases and 8 bases, with 24 bases remaining between them. CDR3 in DNA: TGTGCCAGCAGTTCCCGCCCCGGCTCGGGTCTTGGCGATGAGCAGTTCTTC. It translates to CASSSRPGSGLGDEQFF.

The chain recombines TRBV9 with TRBJ2-1, with TRBD2 matching over 7 bases. CDR1 is SGDLS, CDR2 YYNGEE, per germline. With V trimmed by 3 bases and J by 8 bases, 20 bases remained unmatched. The CDR3 sequence is 18 residues long. The DNA for the CDR3 is TGTGCCAGCAGCGCCCCCGGGGCGGGAGCCCATCTTGCATATGAGCAGTTCTTC. This translates into CASSAPGAGAHLAYEQFF.

V and J are TRBV5-1 and TRBJ2-1; TRBD2 is a possible D gene (5 bases). V lost 3 bases to trimming and J lost 4 bases, with 8 bases between them. The CDR3 has 13 residues. Per germline, CDR1 SGHRS and CDR2 YFSETQ. The CDR3 protein is CASSSEGYNEQFF. The CDR3 bases are TGCGCCAGCAGCTCCGAGGGTTACAATGAGCAGTTCTTC.

This rearrangement joins TRBV19 to TRBJ1-3, with 9 positions matching TRBD1. V trimming: 3 bases; J trimming: 4 bases; junction bases outside the gene matches: 16. CDR1 and CDR2 (germline): LNHDA, SQIVND (reference sequence). The CDR3 spans 19 residues. The CDR3 DNA reads as TGTGCCAGTAGTATTAAGGGACAGGGTCTGCTCGCTTGGGGAAACACCATATATTTT. It codes for CASSIKGQGLLAWGNTIYF.

On this clone: Compared with germline, one end of the junction differs, possibly owing to a read error. DNA of the CDR3: TGCGCCAGCAGCCAATCCGGGACTAGACTGCATTTT. This encodes CASSQSGTRLHF. The V gene is TRBV4-1, the J gene TRBJ2-3, with TRBD2 identical over 8 bases. Germline lookup yields CDR1 MGHRA and CDR2 YSYEKL. The CDR3 runs 12 residues.

The J gene is TRBJ2-2, the V gene TRBV11-1, with D possibly TRBD2 on 7 matching bases. The CDR3 is made up of 17 amino acids. The germline gives CDR1 SGHAT, CDR2 FQDESV (reference sequence). V dropped 1 base and J dropped 4 bases, with 16 bases sitting between them. The CDR3: CASSLDVGGRPTGELFF. The CDR3 DNA sequence: TGTGCCAGCAGCTTAGACGTGGGGGGGCGTCCCACCGGGGAGCTGTTTTTT. Combining the CDR3 with reference TRBV11-1 and TRBJ2-2 gives the whole variable domain EAEVAQSPRYKITEKSQAVAFWCDPISGHATLYWYRQILGQGPELLVQFQDESVVDDSQLPKDRFSAERLKGVDSTLKIQPAELGDSAMYLCASSLDVGGRPTGELFFGEGSRLTVL.

The rearrangement links TRBV9 to TRBJ2-1; weak D call: TRBD1 (6 bases). CDR3 length: 13 residues. V lost 3 bases, J lost 12 bases, and 16 bases lay in between. The germline V gene encodes CDR1 SGDLS and CDR2 YYNGEE. The CDR3 bases are TGTGCCAGCAGCGGTGACTGGGACAAAACGCAGTTCTTC. It specifies CASSGDWDKTQFF.

The chain recombines TRBV2 with TRBJ2-7; 7 bases align to TRBD1. V shed 0 bases and J 6 bases; nucleotides not matched to a gene: 5. The CDR3 covers 14 residues. Germline values: CDR1 SNHLY, CDR2 FYNNEI. CDR3 sequence (DNA): TGTGCCAGCAGTGAAGCAAGGGGGCGCTCCGAGCAGTACTTC. Its translation is CASSEARGRSEQYF.

The chain couples TRBV6-5 to TRBJ1-2, with a tentative D call TRBD1 (6 bases). The CDR3 is 16 amino acids. Germline loops: CDR1 MNHEY, CDR2 SVGAGI. V gave up 0 bases and J gave up 8 bases, with 19 bases separating them. Written as DNA, the CDR3 is TGTGCCAGCAGTTACTCTTGGCAGGGGATATCACGAGGCTACACCTTC. Amino acid sequence: CASSYSWQGISRGYTF.

The chain has TRBV6-5 and TRBJ1-6; possibly TRBD1 for D (6 bases). This CDR3 contains 14 residues. CDR1 MNHEY and CDR2 SVGAGI come from the germline V gene. Trimming removed 2 bases at V and 7 bases at J, with 9 bases between. CDR3 sequence (DNA): TGTGCCAGCAGTTACGTACAGGGAAATTCACCCCTCCACTTT. Residues: CASSYVQGNSPLHF.

This clone was seen a single time. V is TRBV14 and J is TRBJ1-2; no reliable D call. The CDR3 length is 12 residues. Germline loops: CDR1 SGHDN, CDR2 FVKESK. The ends were cut back, 1 base at V and 8 bases at J, with 8 bases in the middle. In nucleotides, the CDR3 is TGTGCCAGCAGCCAAGTAGAGGGAGGCTACACCTTC. Translation gives CASSQVEGGYTF. Full variable domain (missing parts from reference TRBV14 and TRBJ1-2): EAGVTQFPSHSVIEKGQTVTLRCDPISGHDNLYWYRRVMGKEIKFLLHFVKESKQDESGMPNNRFLAERTGGTYSTLKVQPAELEDSGVYFCASSQVEGGYTFGSGTRLTVV.

The chain is built from TRBV6-5 and TRBJ2-1; 9 bases line up with TRBD1. The V and J ends lost 0 bases and 8 bases, in that order; junction bases with no gene match: 8. The V gene's germline CDR1 is MNHEY and CDR2 SVGAGI. The CDR3 contains 16 residues. Here the CDR3 DNA reads TGTGCCAGCAGTTACTCAGGGACAGGGCGATGGGATGAGCAGTTCTTC. Its protein is CASSYSGTGRWDEQFF.

The V call is TRBV6-5, the J call TRBJ2-2; weak D call: TRBD2 (5 bases). The V gene lost 7 bases and the J gene lost 5 bases, with 11 bases spanning the gap. This CDR3 spans 13 amino acids. Germline CDR1 MNHEY, CDR2 SVGAGI. CDR3 sequence (DNA): TGTGCCAGCACCCTAGAGGGTACCGGGGAGCTGTTTTTT. Protein: CASTLEGTGELFF.

This clone was observed a handful of times. The chain links TRBV7-9 to TRBJ2-7; TRBD2 aligns across 10 bases. V lost 3 bases and J lost 5; bases outside the gene matches: 4. There are 14 residues in the CDR3. CDR1 and CDR2 (germline): SEHNR, FQNEAQ (reference sequence). CDR3 loop: CASSLGLAIDEQYF. CDR3 in DNA: TGTGCCAGCAGCTTGGGACTAGCGATCGACGAGCAGTACTTC. The full variable domain, completed using reference TRBV7-9 and TRBJ2-7, is DTGVSQNPRHKITKRGQNVTFRCDPISEHNRLYWYRQTLGQGPEFLTYFQNEAQLEKSRLLSDRFSAERPKGSFSTLEIQRTEQGDSAMYLCASSLGLAIDEQYFGPGTRLTVT.

V gene TRBV5-1 combines with J gene TRBJ2-7; possible D gene TRBD2, 5 bases. The CDR3 runs to 12 residues. The V and J ends lost 4 bases and 4 bases respectively, with 9 bases between them. Germline CDR1 reads SGHRS; CDR2 reads YFSETQ. CDR3 residues: CASSRSGYEQYF. The CDR3 DNA follows: TGCGCCAGCAGCCGAAGCGGTTACGAGCAGTACTTC.

The J gene is TRBJ1-2, the V gene TRBV29-1, with a weak D call TRBD1 (6 bases). The CDR3 is 13 residues long. Trimming left V 7 bases short and J 2 bases short, with 14 bases between. Germline assignment: CDR1 SQVTM and CDR2 ANQGSEA. Here the CDR3 reads CSALRDKNYGYTF. CDR3 nucleotide sequence: TGCAGCGCACTCCGGGACAAGAACTATGGCTACACCTTC. The variable domain in full, with the rest retrieved from reference TRBV29-1 and TRBJ1-2, is SAVISQKPSRDICQRGTSLTIQCQVDSQVTMMFWYRQQPGQSLTLIATANQGSEATYESGFVIDKFPISRPNLTFSTLTVSNMSPEDSSIYLCSALRDKNYGYTFGSGTRLTVV.

The chain uses TRBV27 and TRBJ2-7; D is ambiguous. Trimming took 7 bases from V and 5 from J, leaving 18 bases between them. The CDR3 spans 14 residues. Germline V gene data show CDR1 as MNHEY and CDR2 as SMNVEV (reference sequence). This CDR3 is CASTNHLMGHEQYF. The CDR3 nucleotides are TGTGCCAGCACAAATCACCTGATGGGCCACGAGCAGTACTTC.

The genes are TRBV19 and TRBJ2-7; 10 bases fit TRBD1. V dropped 9 bases and J dropped 3; count of bases not matched to a gene: 5. The CDR3 totals 13 residues. In germline, CDR1 is LNHDA, CDR2 SQIVND (reference sequence). For the CDR3, the DNA is TGTGCCAGATCCGGGACAGGGGTCTACGAGCAGTACTTC. This translates into CARSGTGVYEQYF.